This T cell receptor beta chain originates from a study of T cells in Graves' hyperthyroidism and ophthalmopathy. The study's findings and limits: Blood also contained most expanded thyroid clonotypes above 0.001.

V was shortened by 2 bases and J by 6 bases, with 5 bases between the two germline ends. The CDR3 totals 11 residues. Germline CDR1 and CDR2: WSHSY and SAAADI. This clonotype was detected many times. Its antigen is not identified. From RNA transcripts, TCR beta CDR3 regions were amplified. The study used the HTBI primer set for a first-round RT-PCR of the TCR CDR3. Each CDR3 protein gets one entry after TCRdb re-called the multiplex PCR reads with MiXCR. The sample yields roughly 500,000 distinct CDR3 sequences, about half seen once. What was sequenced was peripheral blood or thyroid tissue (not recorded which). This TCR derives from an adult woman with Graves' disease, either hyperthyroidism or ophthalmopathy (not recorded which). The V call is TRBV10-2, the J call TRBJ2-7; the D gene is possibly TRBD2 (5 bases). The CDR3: CASSEGSEQYF. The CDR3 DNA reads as TGCGCCAGCAGTGAGGGGAGCGAGCAGTACTTC.